Each of the 30 T cell receptor beta chains below was sequenced from the same sample in a study of a mutant IDH1 vaccine in newly diagnosed glioma. The antigens of these receptors remain unknown. Time point reported: week 35, safety follow-up. Vaccinated patients received 300 ug of mutant IDH1 20-mer peptide per dose, with topical imiquimod. The repertoire was sequenced with immunoSEQ multiplex PCR; TCRdb's copy has only in-frame clones and lacks some. This sample carries just under 70,000 clones, 84% of them seen once, and the ten largest clones take about 12%. The sequences come from PBMCs, collected from a glioma patient whose treatment included an IDH1 peptide vaccine. Receptors originate from a man younger than 30 with glioma.

To note about this clone: The sample contains more than one DNA sequence encoding this CDR3. The chain is built from TRBV28 and TRBJ1-5, with D possibly TRBD1 on 5 matching bases. Germline V CDR1 and CDR2: MDHEN, SYDVKM. V was clipped by 2 bases and J by 1 base, with 9 bases between them. The CDR3 contains 15 residues. Here the CDR3 reads CASSLIQGSNQPQHF. CDR3 bases: TGTGCCAGCAGTTTAATTCAGGGAAGCAATCAGCCCCAGCATTTT.

The rearrangement uses TRBV21-1 and TRBJ1-2; the D call in the table, TRBD1, was not verified against the DNA. TRBV21-1 is annotated as a pseudogene. CDR3 size: 14 residues. CDR3 loop: CARGGTGVLYGYTF. CDR3 sequence (DNA): TGTGCCAGGGGGGGGACAGGGGTACTCTATGGCTACACCTTC.

The V and J genes are TRBV6-6 and TRBJ1-2, with D unresolved. The CDR3 consists of 15 residues. V was clipped by 2 bases and J by 4 bases, with 14 bases between them. CDR1 MNHNY and CDR2 SVGAGI come from the germline V gene (reference sequence). CDR3 bases: TGTGCCAGCAGTTACGAGGCAGCGATTACCTATGGCTACACCTTC. It translates to CASSYEAAITYGYTF.

The gene calls are TRBV27 and TRBJ2-1; no definite D call. Trimming left V 1 base short and J 1 base short, with 8 bases between. Germline V CDR1 and CDR2: MNHEY, SMNVEV (reference sequence). This CDR3 contains 15 residues. The CDR3 DNA reads TGTGCCAGCAGTTTATTGCCTACGTCCTACAATGAGCAGTTCTTC. It specifies CASSLLPTSYNEQFF.

This clone was detected once. This chain uses TRBV5-6 with TRBJ2-7; D might be TRBD2 (6 bases). V dropped 3 bases and J dropped 6 bases, with 25 bases sitting between them. Germline V lookup: CDR1 SGHDT, CDR2 YYEEEE. The CDR3 has 17 residues. In nucleotides, the CDR3 is TGTGCCAGCAGCTCCCCACTCTCCGTGGGCGGGAACGGCGAGCAGTACTTC. Protein product: CASSSPLSVGGNGEQYF.

This clone showed up just a few times. This chain uses TRBV15 with TRBJ1-1; D may be TRBD1 (6 bases). CDR1 and CDR2 from the germline V gene are LNHNV and YYDKDF (reference sequence). The CDR3 extends over 13 amino acids. V dropped 4 bases and J dropped 11 bases, with 17 bases sitting between them. CDR3 amino acids: CATSKDWAGEAFF. CDR3 coding DNA: TGTGCCACCAGCAAAGACTGGGCAGGGGAGGCTTTCTTT.

This clone showed up just a few times. The chain recombines TRBV15 with TRBJ1-2, with D hard to call. The CDR3 is made up of 12 amino acids. Germline V gene sequence: CDR1 LNHNV, CDR2 YYDKDF (reference sequence). V was trimmed by 0 bases and J by 1 base, leaving 0 bases between them. The CDR3 sequence is CATSRDNYGYTF. The CDR3 bases are TGTGCCACCAGCAGAGATAACTATGGCTACACCTTC.

This chain uses TRBV7-2 with TRBJ2-1; 9 nucleotides line up with TRBD1. Germline CDR1 is SGHTA and CDR2 is FQGNSA. The J segment lost 4 bases and the V segment lost 5 bases, leaving 6 bases of the junction unmatched. The CDR3 is made up of 15 amino acids. The CDR3 nucleotides are TGTGCCAGCAGCCCAGACAGGGGGGGGTACAATGAGCAGTTCTTC. As protein: CASSPDRGGYNEQFF.

The V and J genes are TRBV7-2 and TRBJ2-7; 10 positions match TRBD2. CDR1 SGHTA and CDR2 FQGNSA come from the germline V gene. The CDR3 loop spans 15 amino acids. V trimming: 5 bases; J trimming: 3 bases; junction bases outside the gene matches: 7. This CDR3 reads CASSIAKRGGYEQYF. The CDR3 DNA reads TGTGCCAGCAGCATTGCAAAGCGGGGGGGCTACGAGCAGTACTTC. The full variable domain, completed using reference TRBV7-2 and TRBJ2-7, is GAGVSQSPSNKVTEKGKDVELRCDPISGHTALYWYRQSLGQGLEFLIYFQGNSAPDKSGLPSDRFSAERTGGSVSTLTIQRTQQEDSAVYLCASSIAKRGGYEQYFGPGTRLTVT.

This chain joins TRBV4-2 and TRBJ2-5; TRBD2 matches 13 bases. The germline V gene encodes CDR1 LGHNA and CDR2 YNFKEQ. Unmatched junction bases numbered 3, after V lost 3 bases and J lost 2 bases. The CDR3 runs 16 residues. The CDR3 bases are TGTGCCAGCAGCCACGGACTAGCGGGAGTACAAGAGACCCAGTACTTC. Its protein is CASSHGLAGVQETQYF.

The chain joins TRBV27 to TRBJ1-1; 11 bases match TRBD1. V dropped 8 bases and J dropped 0; count of bases not matched to a gene: 23. Germline V gene data show CDR1 as MNHEY and CDR2 as SMNVEV (reference sequence). The CDR3 covers 21 residues. CDR3 DNA sequence: TGTGCCAGCTACGTCGGGCGGGGACAGGGGGGAACTTTACTCATGAACACTGAAGCTTTCTTT. It translates to CASYVGRGQGGTLLMNTEAFF.

This chain uses TRBV30 with TRBJ2-1; 13 bases fit TRBD2. The CDR3 consists of 16 residues. Germline V gene data show CDR1 as GTSNPN and CDR2 as SVGIG (reference sequence). Here the CDR3 reads CALTATSGGHYNEQFF. The DNA for the CDR3 is TGTGCTTTGACAGCGACTAGCGGGGGGCATTACAATGAGCAGTTCTTC.

The V and J genes are TRBV4-3 and TRBJ2-6; no definite D call. The germline CDR1 and CDR2 sequences are LGHNA and YSLEER. V lost 0 bases, J lost 0 bases, and 9 bases lay in between. This CDR3 region has 17 residues. The CDR3 spells CASSQDARISGANVLTF. For the CDR3, the DNA is TGCGCCAGCAGCCAAGATGCACGGATCTCTGGGGCCAACGTCCTGACTTTC.

J is TRBJ2-7 and V is TRBV4-1, with a tentative D call TRBD2 (6 bases). The V end lost 0 bases, the J end lost 1 base, and 16 bases lay between the germline ends. There are 17 residues in the CDR3. Germline values: CDR1 MGHRA, CDR2 YSYEKL. The CDR3 reads CASSQDLRRAGSYEQYF. The CDR3 DNA reads as TGCGCCAGCAGCCAAGATCTTCGGAGGGCCGGGTCCTACGAGCAGTACTTC.

The chain uses TRBV29-1 and TRBJ1-4, with no clear D. CDR1 and CDR2 (germline): SQVTM, ANQGSEA. The CDR3 sequence is 13 residues long. The V gene lost 7 bases and the J gene lost 8 bases, with 17 bases spanning the gap. CDR3: CSGRVLLGEKLFF. The CDR3 nucleotides read TGCAGCGGTCGGGTCTTATTAGGGGAAAAACTGTTTTTT.

The rearrangement links TRBV4-3 to TRBJ2-3; perhaps TRBD1 as D (5 bases). Trimming shortened V by 2 bases and J by 0 bases, and 12 bases separated the two germline ends. The CDR3 has 16 residues. Germline V gives CDR1 LGHNA, CDR2 YSLEER. The CDR3 loop is CASSQWFAGSTDTQYF. Written as DNA, the CDR3 is TGCGCCAGCAGCCAATGGTTCGCAGGGAGCACAGATACGCAGTATTTT.

This chain uses TRBV4-3 with TRBJ1-5; 10 bases line up with TRBD1. The germline V gene has CDR1 LGHNA and CDR2 YSLEER. J was trimmed by 2 bases and V by 4 bases; bases with no gene match: 2. CDR3 size: 15 residues. CDR3 nucleotide sequence: TGCGCCAGCAGCCGAGGGACAGGGGGCAATCAGCCCCAGCATTTT. Protein sequence: CASSRGTGGNQPQHF.

This sequence joins TRBV6-5 and TRBJ1-5; 9 bases are shared with TRBD1. CDR1 and CDR2 (germline): MNHEY, SVGAGI. The length of the CDR3 is 15 residues. V was clipped by 0 bases and J by 5 bases; unmatched bases: 2. CDR3 bases: TGTGCCAGCAGTTACTCGGGACAGGGCGATCAGCCCCAGCATTTT. Amino acids: CASSYSGQGDQPQHF.

The V and J genes are TRBV5-5 and TRBJ2-1, with 11 bases matching TRBD1. Per the germline V gene, CDR1 is SGHKS and CDR2 is YYEKEE (reference sequence). This CDR3 is built from 16 residues. The V segment lost 2 bases and the J segment 7 bases; nucleotides outside the gene matches: 8. The CDR3 region has the DNA TGTGCCAGCAGCTTCGTAGTGGGGACAGGGGGGAATGAGCAGTTCTTC. Translation gives CASSFVVGTGGNEQFF.

The rearrangement links TRBV5-1 to TRBJ2-4; D might be TRBD1 or TRBD2, each matching 5 bases. Germline assignment: CDR1 SGHRS and CDR2 YFSETQ. The length of the CDR3 is 15 residues. V was trimmed by 2 bases and J by 6 bases, leaving 15 bases between them. CDR3 protein: CASSFLGGEGNIQYF. The DNA for the CDR3 is TGCGCCAGCAGCTTTCTTGGGGGAGAGGGAAACATTCAGTACTTC.

This clone was counted a single time. The V and J genes are TRBV18 and TRBJ1-2, with TRBD1 matching over 7 bases. This CDR3 comprises 16 residues. Germline CDR1 is KGHSH and CDR2 is LQKENI. J was trimmed by 0 bases and V by 5 bases; bases with no gene match: 9. CDR3 in DNA: TGTGCCAGCTCAAGCGCTCGGGACAGCGCTAACTATGGCTACACCTTC. As protein: CASSSARDSANYGYTF.

The chain recombines TRBV7-2 with TRBJ2-2, with unresolved D. CDR3 size: 13 residues. The V end lost 5 bases, the J end lost 9 bases, and 13 bases lay between the germline ends. Germline V gene sequence: CDR1 SGHTA, CDR2 FQGNSA. As DNA, the CDR3 is TGTGCCAGCAGCGGGCAAGTAGGCCGGGAGCTGTTTTTT. Translation gives CASSGQVGRELFF.

The chain is built from TRBV6-1 and TRBJ1-2; 9 nucleotides align to TRBD1. CDR3 length: 13 amino acids. V shed 6 bases, J shed 8 bases, and the junction held 7 bases outside the gene matches. The germline V gene has CDR1 MNHNS and CDR2 SASEGT. The CDR3 is CASRAGTGQGYTF. DNA of the CDR3: TGTGCCAGCAGGGCCGGGACAGGGCAAGGCTACACCTTC.

The chain carries TRBV6-5 and TRBJ1-6, with TRBD1 matching 7 bases. V lost 4 bases, J lost 7 bases, and 7 bases stayed unmatched. CDR1 MNHEY and CDR2 SVGAGI come from the germline V gene. The CDR3 consists of 15 residues. CDR3 DNA sequence: TGTGCCAGCAGTTGGGTGGGACAGACAAATTCACCCCTCCACTTT. This encodes CASSWVGQTNSPLHF.

The J gene is TRBJ1-5, the V gene TRBV15; D remains ambiguous. The V end was cut by 0 bases, the J end by 3 bases, with 12 bases between. The CDR3 consists of 16 residues. Germline V gene lookup returns CDR1 LNHNV and CDR2 YYDKDF (reference sequence). The CDR3 reads CATSRDWQHINQPQHF. The CDR3 region has the DNA TGTGCCACCAGCAGAGATTGGCAGCATATCAATCAGCCCCAGCATTTT.

The chain recombines TRBV6-5 with TRBJ1-1, with 12 bases lining up with TRBD1. Trimming at V came to 2 bases and at J to 0 bases, leaving 1 base not matched to a gene. CDR1 and CDR2 from the germline V gene are MNHEY and SVGAGI. The CDR3 loop spans 16 amino acids. DNA for the CDR3: TGTGCCAGCAGTTACGGGACAGGGGGCATGAACACTGAAGCTTTCTTT. Its protein product is CASSYGTGGMNTEAFF.

The genes are TRBV14 and TRBJ1-2, with TRBD1 identical over 12 bases. After removal of 10 bases from V and 8 bases from J, the junction contained 8 bases not matched to a gene. The germline V gene has CDR1 SGHDN and CDR2 FVKESK. The CDR3 runs to 13 residues. CDR3 loop: CATWDRGQRGYTF. Here the CDR3 DNA reads TGTGCCACCTGGGACAGGGGGCAGCGAGGCTACACCTTC. Combining the CDR3 with reference TRBV14 and TRBJ1-2 gives the whole variable domain EAGVTQFPSHSVIEKGQTVTLRCDPISGHDNLYWYRRVMGKEIKFLLHFVKESKQDESGMPNNRFLAERTGGTYSTLKVQPAELEDSGVYFCATWDRGQRGYTFGSGTRLTVV.

This chain joins TRBV7-6 and TRBJ2-7; 8 bases map to TRBD1. The CDR3 is 14 residues long. CDR1 and CDR2 (germline): SGHVS, FNYEAQ. The trim removed 1 base at V and 6 bases at J, leaving 5 bases unmatched. CDR3 DNA: TGTGCCAGCAGCTTAGATGGACAGGGCGGCGAGCAGTACTTC. Translation gives CASSLDGQGGEQYF.

The rearrangement joins TRBV4-1 to TRBJ2-3; no reliable D call. The CDR3 runs to 16 residues. In germline, CDR1 is MGHRA, CDR2 YSYEKL. Trimming stripped 2 bases from V and 2 bases from J, with 14 bases between. The CDR3 loop is CASSQKEGWATDTQYF. In nucleotides, the CDR3 is TGCGCCAGCAGCCAAAAGGAAGGGTGGGCCACAGATACGCAGTATTTT.

The CDR3 sequence is CASSPGQGGYEQYF. The CDR3 DNA reads TGTGCCAGCAGCCCTGGACAGGGGGGCTACGAGCAGTACTTC. V and J are TRBV5-6 and TRBJ2-7, with 10 positions matching TRBD1. Germline CDR1 and CDR2: SGHDT and YYEEEE. The trim removed 4 bases at V and 3 bases at J, leaving 4 bases unmatched. The CDR3 extends over 14 amino acids.